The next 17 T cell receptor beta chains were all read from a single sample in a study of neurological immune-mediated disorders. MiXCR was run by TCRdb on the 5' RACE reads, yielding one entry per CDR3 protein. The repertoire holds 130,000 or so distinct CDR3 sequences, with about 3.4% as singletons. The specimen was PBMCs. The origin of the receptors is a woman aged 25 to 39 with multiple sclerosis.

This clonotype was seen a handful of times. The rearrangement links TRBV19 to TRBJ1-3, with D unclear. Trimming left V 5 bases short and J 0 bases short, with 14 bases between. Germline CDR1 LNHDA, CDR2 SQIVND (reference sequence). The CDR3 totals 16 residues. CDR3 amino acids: CASSFERGSSGNTIYF. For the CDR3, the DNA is TGTGCCAGTAGTTTTGAGAGAGGGAGCTCTGGAAACACCATATATTTT.

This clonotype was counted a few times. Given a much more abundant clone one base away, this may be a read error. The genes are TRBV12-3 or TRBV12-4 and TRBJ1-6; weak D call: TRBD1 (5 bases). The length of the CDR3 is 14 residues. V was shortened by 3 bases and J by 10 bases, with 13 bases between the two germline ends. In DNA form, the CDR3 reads TGTGCCAGCAGTTTTTTAAAAAGGGGATCACCCCTCCACTTT. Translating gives CASSFLKRGSPLHF.

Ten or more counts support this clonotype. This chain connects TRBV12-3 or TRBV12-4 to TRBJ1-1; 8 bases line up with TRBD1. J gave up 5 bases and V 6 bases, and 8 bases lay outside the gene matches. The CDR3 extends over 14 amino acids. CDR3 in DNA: TGTGCCAGCAGCCCCAGGGGGCGAGGAACTGAAGCTTTCTTT. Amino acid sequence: CASSPRGRGTEAFF.

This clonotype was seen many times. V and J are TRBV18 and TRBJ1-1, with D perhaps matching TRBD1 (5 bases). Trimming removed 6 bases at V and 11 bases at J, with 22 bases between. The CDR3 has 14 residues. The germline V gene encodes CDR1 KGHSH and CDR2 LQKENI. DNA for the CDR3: TGTGCCAGCTCGTTGACAGTAGCCCAGAAGGGCGCTTTCTTT. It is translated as CASSLTVAQKGAFF.

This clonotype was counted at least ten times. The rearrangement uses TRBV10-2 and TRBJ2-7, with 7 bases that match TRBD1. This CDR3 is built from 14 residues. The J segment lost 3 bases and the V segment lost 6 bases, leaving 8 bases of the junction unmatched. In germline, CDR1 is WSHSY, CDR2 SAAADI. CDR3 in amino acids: CASRELGQLYEQYF. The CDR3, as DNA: TGCGCCAGCAGAGAATTGGGACAGCTCTACGAGCAGTACTTC.

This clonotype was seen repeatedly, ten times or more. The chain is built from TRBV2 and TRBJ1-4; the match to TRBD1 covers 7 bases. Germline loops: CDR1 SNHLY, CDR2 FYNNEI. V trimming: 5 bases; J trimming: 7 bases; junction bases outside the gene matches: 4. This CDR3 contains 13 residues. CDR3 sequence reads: CASSFNRGEKLFF. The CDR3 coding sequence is TGTGCCAGCAGTTTCAACAGGGGTGAAAAACTGTTTTTT.

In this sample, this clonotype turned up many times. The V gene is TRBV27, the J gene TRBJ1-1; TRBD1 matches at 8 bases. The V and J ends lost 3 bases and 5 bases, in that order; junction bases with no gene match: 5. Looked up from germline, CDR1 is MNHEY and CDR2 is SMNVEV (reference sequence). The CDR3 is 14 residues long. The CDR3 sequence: CASSLDRDWTEAFF. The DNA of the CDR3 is TGTGCCAGCAGTTTGGACAGGGATTGGACTGAAGCTTTCTTT.

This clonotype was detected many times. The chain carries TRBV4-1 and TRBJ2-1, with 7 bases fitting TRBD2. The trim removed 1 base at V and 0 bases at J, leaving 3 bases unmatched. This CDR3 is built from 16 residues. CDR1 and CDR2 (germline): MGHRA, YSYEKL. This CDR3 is CASSQGASGSYNEQFF. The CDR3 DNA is TGCGCCAGCAGCCAAGGGGCTAGCGGCTCCTACAATGAGCAGTTCTTC.

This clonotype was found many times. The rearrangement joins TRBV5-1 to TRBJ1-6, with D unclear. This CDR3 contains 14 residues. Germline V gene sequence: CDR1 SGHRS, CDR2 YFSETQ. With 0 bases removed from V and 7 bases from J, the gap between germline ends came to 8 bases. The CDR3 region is CASSLEWRNSPLHF. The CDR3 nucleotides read TGCGCCAGCAGCTTGGAGTGGAGAAATTCACCCCTCCACTTT.

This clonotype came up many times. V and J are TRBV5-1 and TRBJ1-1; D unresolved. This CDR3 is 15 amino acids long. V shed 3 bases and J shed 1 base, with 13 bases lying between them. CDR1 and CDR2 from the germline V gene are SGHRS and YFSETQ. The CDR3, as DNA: TGCGCCAGCAGCTGGGGAGGTCGGGGGAACACTGAAGCTTTCTTT. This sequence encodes CASSWGGRGNTEAFF. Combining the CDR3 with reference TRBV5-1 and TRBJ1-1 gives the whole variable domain KAGVTQTPRYLIKTRGQQVTLSCSPISGHRSVSWYQQTPGQGLQFLFEYFSETQRNKGNFPGRFSGRQFSNSRSEMNVSTLELGDSALYLCASSWGGRGNTEAFFGQGTRLTVV.

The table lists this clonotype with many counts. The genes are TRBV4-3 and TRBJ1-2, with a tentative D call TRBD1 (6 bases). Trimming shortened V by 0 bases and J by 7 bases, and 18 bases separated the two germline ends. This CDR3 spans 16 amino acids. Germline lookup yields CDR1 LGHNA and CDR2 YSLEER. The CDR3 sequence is CASSQDRNRATLGYTF. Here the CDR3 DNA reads TGCGCCAGCAGCCAAGATCGGAACAGGGCTACGCTTGGCTACACCTTC.

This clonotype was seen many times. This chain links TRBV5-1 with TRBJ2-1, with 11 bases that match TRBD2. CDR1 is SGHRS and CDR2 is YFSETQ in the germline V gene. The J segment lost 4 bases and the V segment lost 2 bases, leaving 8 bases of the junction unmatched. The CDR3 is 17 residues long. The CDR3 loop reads CASSLTSGSNTYNEQFF. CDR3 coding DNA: TGCGCCAGCAGCTTAACTAGCGGGAGCAATACGTACAATGAGCAGTTCTTC. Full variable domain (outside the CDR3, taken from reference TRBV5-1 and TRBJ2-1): KAGVTQTPRYLIKTRGQQVTLSCSPISGHRSVSWYQQTPGQGLQFLFEYFSETQRNKGNFPGRFSGRQFSNSRSEMNVSTLELGDSALYLCASSLTSGSNTYNEQFFGPGTRLTVL.

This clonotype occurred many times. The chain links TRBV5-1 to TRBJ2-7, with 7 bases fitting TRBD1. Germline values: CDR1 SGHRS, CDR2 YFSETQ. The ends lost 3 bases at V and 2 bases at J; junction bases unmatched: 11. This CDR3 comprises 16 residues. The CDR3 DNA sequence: TGCGCCAGCAGCTCCCGACTTACAGGGGATCCCTACGAGCAGTACTTC. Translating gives CASSSRLTGDPYEQYF.

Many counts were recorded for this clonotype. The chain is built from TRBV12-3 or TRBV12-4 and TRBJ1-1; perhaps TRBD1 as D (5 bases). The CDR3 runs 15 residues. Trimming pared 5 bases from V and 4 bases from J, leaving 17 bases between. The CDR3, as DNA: TGTGCCAGCAGTCGCCGAGTAGGGGTGCCCACTGAAGCTTTCTTT. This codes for CASSRRVGVPTEAFF.

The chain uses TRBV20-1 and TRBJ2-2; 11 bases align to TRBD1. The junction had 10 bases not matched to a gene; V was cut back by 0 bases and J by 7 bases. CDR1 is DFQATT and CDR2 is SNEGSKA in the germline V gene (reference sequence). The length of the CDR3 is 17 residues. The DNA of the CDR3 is TGCAGTGCTAGAGATCATGGGGGACAGGGGGGCGGCGGGGAGCTGTTTTTT. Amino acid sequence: CSARDHGGQGGGGELFF.

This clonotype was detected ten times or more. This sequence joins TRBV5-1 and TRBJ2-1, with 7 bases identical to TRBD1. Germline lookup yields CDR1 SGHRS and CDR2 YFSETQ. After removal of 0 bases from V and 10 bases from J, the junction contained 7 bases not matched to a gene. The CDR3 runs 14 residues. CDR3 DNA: TGCGCCAGCAGCTTGGGACAGGGTATGTGGGAGCAGTTCTTC. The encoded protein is CASSLGQGMWEQFF.

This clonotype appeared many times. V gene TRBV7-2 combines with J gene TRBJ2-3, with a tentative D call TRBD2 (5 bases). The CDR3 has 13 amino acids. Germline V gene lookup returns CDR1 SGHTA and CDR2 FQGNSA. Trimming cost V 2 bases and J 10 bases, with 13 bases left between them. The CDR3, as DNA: TGTGCCAGCAGCTTACGGGATAGCCCTGCGCAGTATTTT. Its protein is CASSLRDSPAQYF.